One sample yielded the 18 T cell receptor beta chains listed below, sequenced in a study of T cell responses to AZD1222 COVID-19 vaccine (dated by TCRdb to about 2021). Preparation of the library involved the immunoSEQ multiplex PCR assay. What TCRdb holds here is the immuneACCESS table cut down to in-frame rearrangements. Part of the clones is not present; checked against another copy, under half of the missing clones reflect an unresolved V gene, and the others are unexplained. The sample table shows under 100,000 clones, and roughly nine tenths are seen once. The ten largest clones represent over 4% of the sample. The meaning of the sample's time point label: about 28 days (+/-7) after the second vaccine dose. The source material was peripheral blood, sampled 28 days after the second AZD1222 dose. Receptor source: an adult who received the AZD1222 COVID-19 vaccine.

Only one count was recorded for this clone. The chain uses TRBV5-1 and TRBJ2-1, with 9 bases that match TRBD1. Trimming at V came to 5 bases and at J to 6 bases, leaving 6 bases not matched to a gene. The CDR3 has 14 amino acids. Germline values: CDR1 SGHRS, CDR2 YFSETQ. The CDR3 loop reads CASSRGTGSNEQFF. CDR3 coding DNA: TGCGCCAGCAGTCGCGGGACAGGGTCCAATGAGCAGTTCTTC.

This clone was found once. The rearrangement links TRBV28 to TRBJ1-2; 10 bases fit TRBD1. Trimming at V came to 6 bases and at J to 8 bases, leaving 6 bases not matched to a gene. This CDR3 contains 13 residues. In germline, CDR1 is MDHEN, CDR2 SYDVKM. CDR3 in amino acids: CASRPTGGQGYTF. CDR3 in DNA: TGTGCCAGCAGGCCGACAGGGGGCCAGGGCTACACCTTC.

The chain recombines TRBV24-1 with TRBJ2-7; 9 bases line up with TRBD2. Germline trimming cut 4 bases from V and 7 bases from J; bases unmatched to any gene: 10. The CDR3 contains 15 residues. Germline-derived CDR1 and CDR2 are KGHDR and SFDVKD. As DNA, the CDR3 is TGTGCCACCAGTGAACTAGCGGGTGGAGCGGAAGAGCAGTACTTC. Its translation: CATSELAGGAEEQYF.

V is TRBV15 and J is TRBJ2-7, with D tentatively TRBD1 (5 bases). Looked up from germline, CDR1 is LNHNV and CDR2 is YYDKDF (reference sequence). This CDR3 comprises 14 residues. V was cut by 0 bases and J by 3 bases, with 9 bases left in between. CDR3 loop: CATSRDQGNYEQYF. The CDR3 DNA reads as TGTGCCACCAGCAGAGATCAGGGAAACTACGAGCAGTACTTC.

The chain combines TRBV4-1 with TRBJ1-3; D is unclear. This CDR3 is built from 15 residues. The V and J ends lost 3 bases and 0 bases respectively, with 9 bases between them. CDR1 and CDR2 from the germline V gene are MGHRA and YSYEKL. CDR3 nucleotides: TGCGCCAGCAGCCAGCACAGCGGCTCTGGAAACACCATATATTTT. Protein: CASSQHSGSGNTIYF.

This clone was recorded once. The chain couples TRBV10-3 to TRBJ1-1, with D maybe TRBD1 (5 bases). Germline loops: CDR1 ENHRY, CDR2 SYGVKD. V lost 10 bases and J 3 bases, leaving 15 bases between the germline ends. CDR3 length: 13 residues. Written as DNA, the CDR3 is TGTGCCACAACCGGGACGGGGCACACTGAAGCTTTCTTT. Translation: CATTGTGHTEAFF.

This clone was counted between two and nine times. The conserved phenylalanine or tryptophan is not found at the CDR3 terminus, so this likely reflects a read error. The DNA is left out, because the CDR3 cannot be placed on it with certainty; the CDR3 is given as TCRdb lists it. V is TRBV30 and J is TRBJ1-1; the table names TRBD1, a call not compared with the DNA. The germline gives CDR1 GTSNPN, CDR2 SVGIG (reference sequence). Ends included, the CDR3 has 9 residues. CDR3 loop: CAWSRTGPL.

The V gene is TRBV27, the J gene TRBJ1-2; a possible D gene is TRBD1 (5 bases). Trimming took 3 bases from V and 2 from J, leaving 10 bases between them. This CDR3 is built from 14 residues. Germline V CDR1 and CDR2: MNHEY, SMNVEV (reference sequence). As DNA, the CDR3 is TGTGCCAGCAGTTTTGTCGGGACGAACTATGGCTACACCTTC. The encoded protein is CASSFVGTNYGYTF.

Here the CDR3 reads CATAHDGYTF. CDR3 nucleotide sequence: TGTGCCACCGCGCACGATGGCTACACCTTC. This rearrangement joins TRBV10-3 to TRBJ1-2; no reliable D call. The CDR3 loop spans 10 amino acids. V shed 10 bases and J shed 6 bases, with 9 bases lying between them. CDR1 and CDR2 from the germline V gene are ENHRY and SYGVKD.

The V gene is TRBV6-2 or TRBV6-3, the J gene TRBJ2-3; no clear D gene. The germline V gene encodes CDR1 MNHEY and CDR2 SVGEGT. V was shortened by 2 bases and J by 2 bases, with 8 bases between the two germline ends. This CDR3 is 14 amino acids long. In DNA, the CDR3 is TGTGCCAGCAGTTACACTACCAACACAGATACGCAGTATTTT. As protein: CASSYTTNTDTQYF.

This chain links TRBV5-1 with TRBJ1-4; 8 nucleotides agree with TRBD1. V was pared by 4 bases and J by 5 bases, with 7 bases of the junction left unmatched. CDR3 length equals 15 residues. Germline V gene sequence: CDR1 SGHRS, CDR2 YFSETQ. The CDR3 DNA reads as TGCGCCAGCAGCCCCGGGACAGGACTGAATGAAAAACTGTTTTTT. Its translation: CASSPGTGLNEKLFF.

This chain joins TRBV6-5 and TRBJ2-7, with no clear D. The CDR3 is 13 amino acids. The V gene lost 5 bases and the J gene lost 3 bases, with 11 bases spanning the gap. Germline assignment: CDR1 MNHEY and CDR2 SVGAGI. CDR3 DNA: TGTGCCAGCAGTCTCCGGAAGAGCTACGAGCAGTACGTC. This encodes CASSLRKSYEQYV.

V usage is TRBV4-3 and J usage is TRBJ2-4; D may correspond to TRBD1 or TRBD2 (5 bases each). This CDR3 is 15 amino acids long. V gave up 0 bases and J gave up 5 bases, with 11 bases separating them. The V gene's germline CDR1 is LGHNA and CDR2 YSLEER. The CDR3 DNA is TGCGCCAGCAGCCAAGATCGGCAGGGACAAAACATTCAGTACTTC. It specifies CASSQDRQGQNIQYF.

This chain uses TRBV20-1 with TRBJ1-1, with 8 bases aligning to TRBD1. CDR3 length equals 15 residues. Germline loops: CDR1 DFQATT, CDR2 SNEGSKA (reference sequence). Trimming took 3 bases from V and 6 from J; bases not matched to a gene: 12. CDR3 loop: CSASAPDRGYAEAFF. Here the CDR3 DNA reads TGCAGTGCTAGTGCCCCTGACAGGGGATACGCTGAAGCTTTCTTT.

The chain links TRBV15 to TRBJ1-2, with unresolved D. The germline V gene has CDR1 LNHNV and CDR2 YYDKDF (reference sequence). V lost 3 bases, J lost 3 bases, and 11 bases lay in between. CDR3 length equals 14 residues. The CDR3 reads CATSSHFGDYGYTF. DNA of the CDR3: TGTGCCACCAGCAGCCATTTCGGCGACTATGGCTACACCTTC.

This rearrangement joins TRBV6-2 or TRBV6-3 to TRBJ2-3; 9 bases are shared with TRBD1. J gave up 2 bases and V 5 bases, and 11 bases lay outside the gene matches. This CDR3 has 17 amino acids. Germline CDR1 reads MNHEY; CDR2 reads SVGEGT. Here the CDR3 reads CASSVRRGQGYTDTQYF. In DNA form, the CDR3 reads TGTGCCAGCAGTGTCCGGCGGGGACAGGGATACACAGATACGCAGTATTTT.

With respect to this clone: One junction end disagrees with the germline gene, perhaps due to a read error. This rearrangement joins TRBV19 to TRBJ2-3; D remains unclear. Per germline, CDR1 LNHDA and CDR2 SQIVND (reference sequence). This CDR3 has 13 amino acids. The CDR3: CASNIIGQDTQYF. CDR3 in DNA: TGTGCCAGTAATATAATTGGCCAGGATACGCAGTATTTT.

The chain has TRBV18 and TRBJ1-2; D not resolved. This CDR3 contains 14 residues. Trimming removed 3 bases from V and 2 bases from J, with 10 bases in between. From germline, CDR1 is KGHSH and CDR2 LQKENI. The CDR3 is CASSPEARNYGYTF. In DNA form, the CDR3 reads TGTGCCAGCTCACCTGAGGCCAGAAACTATGGCTACACCTTC.